This entry lists 21 T cell receptor beta chains sequenced from one sample in a study of blood T cells in healthy people across ages. PCR was performed a second time for roughly 7 to 12 cycles using a sample-barcoded 5' primer and a J-beta primer mix. MiXCR, applied by TCRdb to the 5' RACE reads, yields one record per CDR3 protein. The repertoire consists of 850,000 to 950,000 distinct CDR3 sequences, with about 28% occurring once and the leading ten covering around 15%. Sequencing was carried out using blood. These receptors came from a woman aged 80 or older in good health.

At least ten counts were recorded for this clonotype. The chain couples TRBV24-1 to TRBJ2-5; no reliable D call. CDR3 length: 12 amino acids. Germline values: CDR1 KGHDR, CDR2 SFDVKD. V lost 5 bases to trimming and J lost 4 bases, with 7 bases between them. CDR3 amino acids: CATSGVTETQYF. CDR3 nucleotides: TGTGCCACCAGTGGTGTTACAGAGACCCAGTACTTC.

This clonotype has a count of ten or more. The chain recombines TRBV3-1 with TRBJ1-2; D possibly corresponds to TRBD1 (5 bases). CDR1 and CDR2 from the germline V gene are LGHDT and YNNKEL (reference sequence). Trimming removed 6 bases at V and 3 bases at J, with 17 bases between. The CDR3 contains 15 residues. CDR3 protein: CASRRGGRADYGYTF. In nucleotides, the CDR3 is TGTGCCAGCAGACGCGGCGGCAGGGCGGACTATGGCTACACCTTC.

This clonotype has only a few counts. The V gene is TRBV20-1, the J gene TRBJ2-3, with TRBD2 matching 9 bases. J lost 1 base, V lost 2 bases, and 4 bases had no gene match. Germline lookup yields CDR1 DFQATT and CDR2 SNEGSKA (reference sequence). The CDR3 contains 15 residues. The CDR3 DNA reads TGCAGTGCTAGAAAGGGCGGGGGGGGCACAGATACGCAGTATTTT. Protein: CSARKGGGGTDTQYF.

V usage is TRBV27 and J usage is TRBJ1-5, with D possibly being TRBD1 (5 bases). CDR3 size: 14 residues. Germline-derived CDR1 and CDR2 are MNHEY and SMNVEV (reference sequence). The germline V and J ends were trimmed by 4 bases and 8 bases, with 15 bases remaining between them. The CDR3 coding sequence is TGTGCCAGCAGTTCGGGGGGTCCTGGAGAGCCCCAGCATTTT. This sequence encodes CASSSGGPGEPQHF.

This clonotype appeared many times. The V gene is TRBV4-1, the J gene TRBJ2-4; D perhaps matches TRBD2 (6 bases). Looked up from germline, CDR1 is MGHRA and CDR2 is YSYEKL. The CDR3 is 15 residues long. Trimming took 0 bases from V and 7 from J, leaving 13 bases between them. CDR3 residues: CASSQDLAALNIQYF. The CDR3 DNA sequence: TGCGCCAGCAGCCAAGATTTAGCGGCTTTGAACATTCAGTACTTC.

The chain links TRBV7-9 to TRBJ2-1; D gene uncertain. Per germline, CDR1 SEHNR and CDR2 FQNEAQ (reference sequence). The CDR3 is 17 residues long. V gave up 3 bases and J gave up 3 bases, with 18 bases separating them. The CDR3 bases are TGTGCCAGCAGCTTCGAGACCCGGGTGAGATTCTACAATGAGCAGTTCTTC. Its protein product is CASSFETRVRFYNEQFF. Drawing the rest from reference TRBV7-9 and TRBJ2-1, the complete variable domain is DTGVSQNPRHKITKRGQNVTFRCDPISEHNRLYWYRQTLGQGPEFLTYFQNEAQLEKSRLLSDRFSAERPKGSFSTLEIQRTEQGDSAMYLCASSFETRVRFYNEQFFGPGTRLTVL.

This clonotype was detected many times. The V call is TRBV7-9, the J call TRBJ2-5; D not certain. Germline-derived CDR1 and CDR2 are SEHNR and FQNEAQ (reference sequence). The CDR3 runs 13 residues. V was trimmed by 5 bases and J by 1 base, leaving 8 bases between them. Here the CDR3 reads CASSPTSQETQYF. CDR3 sequence (DNA): TGTGCCAGCAGCCCGACAAGCCAAGAGACCCAGTACTTC.

A few counts support this clonotype. V and J are TRBV2 and TRBJ1-6, with 8 bases aligning to TRBD1. Germline values: CDR1 SNHLY, CDR2 FYNNEI. The CDR3 has 18 amino acids. The J segment lost 2 bases and the V segment lost 2 bases, leaving 8 bases of the junction unmatched. The CDR3 here is CASSESSTGAPYNSPLHF. The CDR3 DNA reads TGTGCCAGCAGTGAATCGTCGACAGGGGCCCCCTATAATTCACCCCTCCACTTT.

This chain joins TRBV11-3 and TRBJ1-2; D possibly corresponds to TRBD1 (5 bases). The germline gives CDR1 SGHNT, CDR2 YENEEA. The V end was cut by 1 base, the J end by 4 bases, with 10 bases between. The CDR3 length is 14 residues. CDR3 sequence (DNA): TGTGCCAGCAGCTTAGGAAAGGGGACCTATGGCTACACCTTC. Its protein product is CASSLGKGTYGYTF.

This clonotype was detected ten times or more. This chain uses TRBV3-1 with TRBJ2-5, with D perhaps matching TRBD1 or TRBD2 (5 bases each). In germline, CDR1 is LGHDT, CDR2 YNNKEL (reference sequence). There are 12 residues in the CDR3. The ends were cut back, 1 base at V and 5 bases at J, with 5 bases in the middle. The CDR3 is CASSQGGETQYF. As DNA, the CDR3 is TGTGCCAGCAGCCAAGGGGGGGAGACCCAGTACTTC.

This clonotype was counted a few times. This sequence joins TRBV7-9 and TRBJ1-6, with D maybe TRBD1 (6 bases). V was clipped by 5 bases and J by 12 bases, with 14 bases between them. The germline V gene has CDR1 SEHNR and CDR2 FQNEAQ (reference sequence). The CDR3 has 13 amino acids. CDR3 nucleotide sequence: TGTGCCAGCAGCACCGGGACATCTTTACCCCTCCACTTT. This sequence encodes CASSTGTSLPLHF.

V is TRBV12-3 or TRBV12-4 and J is TRBJ1-5; 9 positions match TRBD1. V was clipped by 4 bases and J by 7 bases; unmatched bases: 8. The CDR3 runs to 15 residues. For the CDR3, the DNA is TGTGCCAGCAGTTCCGGGACAGGGAAAGGCCAGCCCCAGCATTTT. It codes for CASSSGTGKGQPQHF.

The sample holds a few counts of this clonotype. The genes are TRBV7-2 and TRBJ2-7; 9 bases line up with TRBD1. J gave up 0 bases and V 5 bases, and 8 bases lay outside the gene matches. Per the germline V gene, CDR1 is SGHTA and CDR2 is FQGNSA. The CDR3 runs 16 residues. The CDR3 region has the DNA TGTGCCAGCAGCAGCCGGGACAGGGAGGTCTCCTACGAGCAGTACTTC. Residues: CASSSRDREVSYEQYF. The complete variable domain, with remaining parts taken from reference TRBV7-2 and TRBJ2-7, reads GAGVSQSPSNKVTEKGKDVELRCDPISGHTALYWYRQSLGQGLEFLIYFQGNSAPDKSGLPSDRFSAERTGGSVSTLTIQRTQQEDSAVYLCASSSRDREVSYEQYFGPGTRLTVT.

The V call is TRBV27, the J call TRBJ1-1; 8 positions match TRBD1. Unmatched junction bases numbered 4, after V lost 5 bases and J lost 5 bases. This CDR3 comprises 13 residues. Per the germline V gene, CDR1 is MNHEY and CDR2 is SMNVEV (reference sequence). CDR3 region: CASSPDRVTEAFF. CDR3 nucleotide sequence: TGTGCCAGCAGTCCGGACAGGGTTACTGAAGCTTTCTTT.

The chain carries TRBV3-1 and TRBJ2-7; tentatively, D is TRBD1 or TRBD2 (6 bases each). V was pared by 4 bases and J by 5 bases, with 15 bases between. The CDR3 runs to 14 residues. Germline V gives CDR1 LGHDT, CDR2 YNNKEL (reference sequence). CDR3 bases: TGTGCCAGCAGCCCGCAAGGGGGGACCAACGAGCAGTACTTC. It encodes CASSPQGGTNEQYF.

A word on this clonotype: A read error may be the cause here, since a much bigger clone is one base away. The CDR3 loop reads CASSLTSGRYNEQYF. The CDR3 nucleotides read TGTGCCAGCAGCTTGACTAGCGGGCGATACAATGAGCAGTACTTC. The genes are TRBV7-2 and TRBJ2-5; 10 bases line up with TRBD2. Trimming took 3 bases from V and 11 from J; bases not matched to a gene: 12. Germline CDR1 SGHTA, CDR2 FQGNSA. The CDR3 has 15 residues.

The rearrangement joins TRBV29-1 to TRBJ2-7; TRBD2 aligns across 10 bases. This CDR3 region has 13 residues. Germline V gene data show CDR1 as SQVTM and CDR2 as ANQGSEA. CDR3 DNA sequence: TGCGGCCTCTGGGCTAGCGGGGGAGGTGAGCAGTACTTC. Translated: CGLWASGGGEQYF.

This clonotype was counted at least ten times. The chain uses TRBV10-1 and TRBJ2-3; D gene ambiguous. V lost 0 bases and J 8 bases, leaving 15 bases between the germline ends. The CDR3 is made up of 15 amino acids. Germline-derived CDR1 and CDR2 are WNHNN and SYGVQD (reference sequence). The CDR3 sequence is CASSESNFGPGTQYF. CDR3 in DNA: TGCGCCAGCAGTGAGTCGAATTTCGGTCCTGGTACGCAGTATTTT.

This clonotype has at least ten counts. The V and J genes are TRBV7-2 and TRBJ1-5; D perhaps matches TRBD1 (5 bases). The V end lost 5 bases, the J end lost 1 base, and 12 bases lay between the germline ends. The CDR3 is 15 residues long. Germline V lookup: CDR1 SGHTA, CDR2 FQGNSA. CDR3 DNA sequence: TGTGCCAGCAGCCTACGGGGGGTAAGCAATCAGCCCCAGCATTTT. Its protein product is CASSLRGVSNQPQHF.

The chain has TRBV6-2 or TRBV6-3 and TRBJ1-5; TRBD1 is a possible D gene (5 bases). The V and J ends lost 4 bases and 5 bases respectively, with 15 bases between them. The CDR3 consists of 15 residues. Germline CDR1 reads MNHEY; CDR2 reads SVGEGT. The CDR3 spells CASSSRGTGDQPQHF. CDR3 coding DNA: TGTGCCAGCAGTTCGAGAGGGACGGGCGATCAGCCCCAGCATTTT.

This clonotype was counted ten times or more. The genes are TRBV7-6 and TRBJ2-3, with D possibly TRBD2 on 6 matching bases. Trimming shortened V by 2 bases and J by 4 bases, and 19 bases separated the two germline ends. The length of the CDR3 is 17 residues. CDR1 is SGHVS, CDR2 FNYEAQ, per germline. For the CDR3, the DNA is TGTGCCAGCAGCTTACCTAGAACTAGCTTCGGCGCAGATACGCAGTATTTT. This codes for CASSLPRTSFGADTQYF.